Given below is one T cell receptor beta chain in context. The sample is drawn from a study of blood T cell repertoires in COVID-19. TCRdb keeps only in-frame clones here, not all; method: immunoSEQ multiplex PCR. This table holds under 200,000 clones, 88% found once. What was sequenced was peripheral blood. This TCR was recovered from a man aged 55-75 years with acute or convalescent COVID-19.

The CDR3 DNA reads TGTGCCAGCGGTAGGGAGGCGAACACCGGGGAGCTGTTTTTT. It translates to CASGREANTGELFF. This chain connects TRBV5-4 to TRBJ2-2, with D possibly matching TRBD2 (6 bases). This CDR3 has 14 residues. The V end lost 7 bases, the J end lost 0 bases, and 10 bases lay between the germline ends. Germline loops: CDR1 SGHNT, CDR2 YYREEE (reference sequence).